This T cell receptor (beta chain) derives from a study of blood T cell repertoires in COVID-19. This CDR3 is built from 15 residues. The ends lost 8 bases at V and 5 bases at J; junction bases unmatched: 14. Germline values: CDR1 SGHVS, CDR2 FQNEAQ. Some clones are missing from TCRdb's copy, which holds only in-frame ones; the method was immunoSEQ multiplex PCR. The data contain a few hundred thousand clones, 70% to 90% of them singletons. The sequencing sample was made of PBMCs or T cells enriched from blood (not recorded which). This clonotype originated in a woman between 50 and 59 years old who had been exposed to COVID-19. The V call is TRBV7-8, the J call TRBJ2-5; 7 bases line up with TRBD2. In nucleotides, the CDR3 is TGTGCCAGCTTTCTCCCCGGACTAGTGGGGGAGACCCAGTACTTC. It yields the protein CASFLPGLVGETQYF.